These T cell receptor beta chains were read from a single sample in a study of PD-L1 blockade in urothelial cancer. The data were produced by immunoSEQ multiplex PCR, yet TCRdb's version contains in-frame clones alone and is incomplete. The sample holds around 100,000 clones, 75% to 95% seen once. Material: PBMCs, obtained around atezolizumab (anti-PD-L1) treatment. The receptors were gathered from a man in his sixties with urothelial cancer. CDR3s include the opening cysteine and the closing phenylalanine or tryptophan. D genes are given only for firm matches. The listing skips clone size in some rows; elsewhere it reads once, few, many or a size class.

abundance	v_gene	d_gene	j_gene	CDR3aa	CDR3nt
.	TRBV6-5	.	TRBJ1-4	CASSQQAKLFF	TGTGCCAGCAGTCAACAGGCGAAACTGTTTTTT
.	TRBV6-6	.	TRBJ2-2	CASSLENSNTGELFF	TGTGCCAGCAGTCTGGAGAACTCGAACACCGGGGAGCTGTTTTTT
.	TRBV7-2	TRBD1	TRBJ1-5	CASSKDRGYSNQPQHF	TGTGCCAGCAGCAAGGACAGGGGTTATAGCAATCAGCCCCAGCATTTT
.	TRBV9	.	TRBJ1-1	CASSGLGGTEAFF	TGTGCCAGCTCGGGTTTGGGGGGGACTGAAGCTTTCTTT
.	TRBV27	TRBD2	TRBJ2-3	CASSLWSAGVGTDTQYF	TGTGCCAGCAGTTTATGGTCGGCGGGAGTCGGCACAGATACGCAGTATTTT
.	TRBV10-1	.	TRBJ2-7	CASSSGPYEQYF	TGCGCCAGCAGCAGCGGACCCTACGAGCAGTACTTC
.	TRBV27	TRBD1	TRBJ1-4	CASSFSGGNEKLFF	TGTGCCAGCAGTTTTTCAGGGGGCAATGAAAAACTGTTTTTT
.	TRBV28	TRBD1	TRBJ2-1	CASSVGQPYNEQFF	TGTGCCAGCAGTGTGGGACAGCCTTACAATGAGCAGTTCTTC
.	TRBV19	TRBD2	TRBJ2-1	CASSLSGSDNEQFF	TGTGCCAGTAGTCTCAGCGGGAGTGATAATGAGCAGTTCTTC
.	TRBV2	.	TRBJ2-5	CASRLGAQETQYF	TGTGCCAGCAGGTTGGGCGCTCAAGAGACCCAGTACTTC
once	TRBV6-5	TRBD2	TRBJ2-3	CASSFEPSGSINTQYF	TGTGCCAGCAGTTTCGAACCTAGCGGGAGTATAAATACGCAGTATTTT
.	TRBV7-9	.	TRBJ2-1	CAAQVRRGNEQFF	TGTGCCGCTCAGGTACGGAGGGGCAATGAGCAGTTCTTC
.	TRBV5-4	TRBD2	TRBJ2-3	CASSRTSGSTDTQYF	TGTGCCAGCAGCCGGACTAGCGGGAGCACAGATACGCAGTATTTT
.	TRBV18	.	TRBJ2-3	CASSEYTGGTDTQYF	TGTGCCAGCTCAGAATATACCGGGGGCACAGATACGCAGTATTTT
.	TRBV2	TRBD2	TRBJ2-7	CASIQLAGGSYEQYF	TGTGCCAGCATCCAACTAGCGGGAGGGTCCTACGAGCAGTACTTC
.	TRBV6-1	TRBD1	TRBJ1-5	CASSEVVGGFLNQPQHF	TGTGCCAGCAGTGAAGTGGTAGGGGGCTTTTTGAATCAGCCCCAGCATTTT
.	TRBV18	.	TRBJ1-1	CASSPPSRARAEAFF	TGTGCCAGCTCACCACCTTCGAGGGCTCGGGCTGAAGCTTTCTTT
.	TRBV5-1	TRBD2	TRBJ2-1	CASSTGLAGDRTDEQFF	TGCGCCAGCAGCACGGGACTAGCGGGCGATAGGACGGATGAGCAGTTCTTC
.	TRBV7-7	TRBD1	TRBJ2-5	CASSRDRMAETQYF	TGTGCCAGCAGCCGGGACAGGATGGCGGAGACCCAGTACTTC
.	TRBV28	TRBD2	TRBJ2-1	CASSPGGGRYNEQFF	TGTGCCAGCAGCCCGGGTGGCGGGAGGTACAATGAGCAGTTCTTC
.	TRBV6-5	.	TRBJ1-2	CASSYLGANDYGYTF	TGTGCCAGCAGTTATTTGGGGGCTAATGACTATGGCTACACCTTC
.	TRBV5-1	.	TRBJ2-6	CASSPLTGSTGANVLTF	TGCGCCAGCAGCCCCCTGACGGGGAGTACTGGGGCCAACGTCCTGACTTTC
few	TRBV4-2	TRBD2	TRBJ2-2	CASSRQAGTSGGANTGELFF	TGTGCCAGCAGCCGTCAAGCCGGGACTAGCGGGGGCGCGAACACCGGGGAGCTGTTTTTT
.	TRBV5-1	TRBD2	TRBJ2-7	CASSFSGGAYEQYF	TGCGCCAGCAGCTTTAGCGGGGGGGCATACGAGCAGTACTTC
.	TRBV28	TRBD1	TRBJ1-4	CATRDRGLSNEKLFF	TGTGCCACTCGGGACAGGGGGCTTTCTAATGAAAAACTGTTTTTT
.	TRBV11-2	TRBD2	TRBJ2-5	CASSLAGGPPETQYF	TGTGCCAGCAGCTTAGCGGGGGGACCCCCAGAGACCCAGTACTTC